The entry below gives a single T cell receptor beta chain sequence along with its context. Some clones are missing from TCRdb's copy, which holds only in-frame ones; the method was immunoSEQ multiplex PCR. The sample contains more than 55,000 clones, about 86% of which appear only once. The data are from a study of PD-L1 blockade in urothelial cancer. Background on the study: Most of the 29 patients were males with bladder-origin urothelial cancer.

The sequence derives from a man over 45 with urothelial cancer. Sequencing was performed on PBMCs, taken around atezolizumab (anti-PD-L1) treatment.

Here the CDR3 reads CASTLSTGNTGELFF. The CDR3 DNA reads as TGTGCCAGTACCCTTTCGACAGGAAACACCGGGGAGCTGTTTTTT. J is TRBJ2-2 and V is TRBV19; TRBD1 is a possible D gene (6 bases). V was clipped by 7 bases and J by 2 bases, with 14 bases between them. This CDR3 has 15 residues. The germline V gene encodes CDR1 LNHDA and CDR2 SQIVND (reference sequence).